This note documents a single T cell receptor beta chain sequence. This entry is derived from a study of blood T cell repertoires in COVID-19. For the study at large: T cells, B-cell-depleted T cells, or PBMCs provided the cDNA or gDNA that served as material.

The CDR3 runs 15 residues. The germline CDR1 and CDR2 sequences are MDHEN and SYDVKM. Losses at the gene ends were 2 bases for V and 4 bases for J; bases not matched to a gene: 3. The assay was immunoSEQ multiplex PCR, and TCRdb's table has in-frame clones only and misses some. The data contain 150,000 to 180,000 clones, roughly 80% of them seen just once; the ten biggest clones take up 1.5% to 2%. Sequences were obtained from peripheral blood. The receptor comes from a man older than 75 with acute or convalescent COVID-19. V and J are TRBV28 and TRBJ1-4, with 8 positions matching TRBD1. CDR3 sequence: CASSLPTGGNEKLFF. CDR3 DNA: TGTGCCAGCAGTTTACCCACAGGGGGTAATGAAAAACTGTTTTTT.